These 7 T cell receptor beta chains originate from one sample sequenced in a study of low-dose radiotherapy and immunotherapy resistance in tumors. Specified time point: before trial treatment. Primers targeting TRAV and TRBV primed first-strand cDNA, covering alpha and beta chains. Amplification, which lasted approximately 19 PCR cycles, used a constant-region primer and V-primer adapter to amplify TCRs. MiXCR, run by TCRdb on the reads, gives a single entry per CDR3 protein. Altogether about 82,000 distinct CDR3 sequences are present, about 19% being singletons, with the ten largest covering more than 4.5%. The specimen comprised PBMCs, sampled before treatment. These receptors were collected from a male donor with prostate cancer.

The gene calls are TRBV18 and TRBJ2-7; D unresolved. Germline V lookup: CDR1 KGHSH, CDR2 LQKENI. The CDR3 runs to 13 residues. The V end lost 2 bases, the J end lost 6 bases, and 11 bases lay between the germline ends. CDR3 residues: CASSPVPRAEQYF. The CDR3, as DNA: TGTGCCAGCTCACCAGTCCCGCGAGCCGAGCAGTACTTC.

This clonotype occurred a few times. The chain combines TRBV12-3 or TRBV12-4 with TRBJ2-1; possible D gene TRBD2, 6 bases. Trimming shortened V by 5 bases and J by 8 bases, and 13 bases separated the two germline ends. The CDR3 spans 13 residues. Written as DNA, the CDR3 is TGTGCCAGCAGTCGACTAGTATTCGATGAGCAGTTCTTC. Residues: CASSRLVFDEQFF.

Ten or more counts support this clonotype. The rearrangement uses TRBV30 and TRBJ1-5; 7 bases fit TRBD1. J was trimmed by 6 bases and V by 4 bases; bases with no gene match: 6. This CDR3 contains 13 residues. CDR1 GTSNPN and CDR2 SVGIG come from the germline V gene (reference sequence). CDR3 region: CAWTGQVGQPQHF. CDR3 sequence (DNA): TGTGCCTGGACTGGACAGGTCGGTCAGCCCCAGCATTTT.

The sample holds many counts of this clonotype. The CDR3 coding sequence is TGCAGTGCTATTTCTTTGGAGACCCAGTACTTC. Protein: CSAISLETQYF. This chain links TRBV20-1 with TRBJ2-5; D gene unclear. V lost 4 bases to trimming and J lost 5 bases, with 8 bases between them. Germline V gene data show CDR1 as DFQATT and CDR2 as SNEGSKA (reference sequence). This CDR3 has 11 amino acids.

A note on this clonotype: A much more abundant neighbour one base away suggests this may be a read error. The DNA is left out, because the CDR3 cannot be placed on it with certainty; the CDR3 is given as TCRdb lists it. The chain's CDR3 is CASSFGGGAYERYF. The rearrangement uses TRBV7-9 and TRBJ2-7; TRBD2, the D gene given by the table, was not confirmed from the DNA. CDR1 and CDR2 from the germline V gene are SEHNR and FQNEAQ (reference sequence). The CDR3 has 14 residues if both end residues are counted.

This clonotype was counted many times. The chain is built from TRBV5-1 and TRBJ2-2; tentatively, D is TRBD2 (5 bases). CDR3 length: 15 amino acids. CDR1 and CDR2 from the germline V gene are SGHRS and YFSETQ. V was cut by 7 bases and J by 1 base, with 14 bases left in between. CDR3 amino acids: CASSQVGENTGELFF. For the CDR3, the DNA is TGCGCCAGCTCCCAGGTCGGGGAGAACACCGGGGAGCTGTTTTTT.

There are a few counts of this clonotype. The chain carries TRBV28 and TRBJ2-1, with a tentative D call TRBD2 (6 bases). The CDR3 has 13 residues. Trimming cost V 2 bases and J 8 bases, with 10 bases left between them. Germline assignment: CDR1 MDHEN and CDR2 SYDVKM. The CDR3 region is CASSLVTSHEQFF. CDR3 in DNA: TGTGCCAGCAGTTTAGTAACTAGCCATGAGCAGTTCTTC.